This T cell receptor (beta chain) was captured in a study of beta chain features in type 1 diabetes. This clone was detected many times. TCRB transcripts that were expressed got sequenced, as all of the isolated RNA had been reverse transcribed. Measured with immunoSEQ multiplex PCR; TCRdb has only the in-frame clones, and not every one. The sample lists 200,000 to 250,000 clones; 9% to 10% were seen once. This CDR3 is 13 amino acids long. The germline V and J ends were trimmed by 7 bases and 0 bases, with 7 bases remaining between them. Germline values: CDR1 GTSNPN, CDR2 SVGIG (reference sequence). The receptor was isolated from a woman aged 18-29 years in good health. The V gene is TRBV30, the J gene TRBJ2-6; D is ambiguous. Sequencing used naive CD4+ T cells from blood. The CDR3 region is CALFRSGANVLTF. The CDR3 coding sequence is TGTGCCTTATTCCGCTCTGGGGCCAACGTCCTGACTTTC. The full variable domain, rest sourced from reference TRBV30 and TRBJ2-6, is SQTIHQWPATLVQPVGSPLSLECTVEGTSNPNLYWYRQAAGRGLQLLFYSVGIGQISSEVPQNLSASRPQDRQFILSSKKLLLSDSGFYLCALFRSGANVLTFGAGSRLTVL.